The source of this T cell receptor (beta chain) is a study of T-cell memory formation after mild COVID-19. Study-level results: Proof of SARS-CoV-2 specificity was absent for the second-wave clones that crested on day 37. Contracting clones localized mainly to CM and EM when CD4+ and mainly to EMRA when CD8+. Contracting clones from day 15 to 85 had balanced CD4/CD8; later expanders favoured CD4+.

Germline-derived CDR1 and CDR2 are LGHDT and YNNKEL (reference sequence). CDR3 length: 12 amino acids. V lost 6 bases to trimming and J lost 10 bases; unmatched junction nucleotides: 6. This clonotype appeared many times. Its matching antigen is unknown. The TCR alpha and TCR beta cDNA libraries, bearing sample barcodes and UMIs, were generated by 5'RACE using constant-segment primers. Each CDR3 protein gets one entry after TCRdb re-called the 5' RACE reads with MiXCR. The sample contains 350,000 to 550,000 distinct CDR3 sequences, under 20% of which appear only once. This sequence joins TRBV3-1 and TRBJ2-1; 7 nucleotides match TRBD1. Sequencing input: PBMCs or a T cell subset sorted from them (not recorded which). The sequence was obtained from a man between 18 and 29 years old who had mild COVID-19 (a few samples of this study predate the infection). Cell type and time point are not known. The CDR3 is CASSFDRVEQFF. Written as DNA, the CDR3 is TGTGCCAGCAGTTTCGACAGGGTCGAGCAGTTCTTC.